These 30 T cell receptor beta chains came from one sample sequenced in a study of cytomegalovirus exposure and HLA in healthy donors. Amplification used 60 Vbeta primers and 13 Jbeta primers. Only in-frame clones appear in the TCRdb table, and some are missing; sequencing was by immunoSEQ multiplex PCR. There are 100,000 to 150,000 clones in the sample; roughly four fifths occur only once, and less than 2.5% lies in the top ten. The sample taken for sequencing was PBMCs. The receptors shown here come from a man in his forties or fifties in good health and CMV-seronegative.

The chain is built from TRBV7-8 and TRBJ2-4; 13 bases match TRBD2. The CDR3 contains 15 residues. J was trimmed by 12 bases and V by 1 base; bases with no gene match: 6. Per germline, CDR1 SGHVS and CDR2 FQNEAQ. The CDR3 spells CASSLGMTSGGYQYF. Written as DNA, the CDR3 is TGTGCCAGCAGCTTAGGCATGACTAGCGGGGGGTATCAGTACTTC.

This clone was detected only a few times. This sequence joins TRBV4-1 and TRBJ1-5; possible D gene TRBD1, 6 bases. CDR1 MGHRA and CDR2 YSYEKL come from the germline V gene. This CDR3 has 16 residues. V was cut by 1 base and J by 0 bases, with 10 bases left in between. CDR3 region: CASSQGQDPSNQPQHF. The CDR3, as DNA: TGCGCCAGCAGCCAAGGACAGGATCCTAGCAATCAGCCCCAGCATTTT.

The chain couples TRBV7-9 to TRBJ2-1, with TRBD2 matching over 8 bases. Germline-derived CDR1 and CDR2 are SEHNR and FQNEAQ (reference sequence). V lost 3 bases, J lost 7 bases, and 8 bases stayed unmatched. This CDR3 is built from 15 residues. DNA of the CDR3: TGTGCCAGCAGCTTTCAACGCGGGGGGTTGAATGAGCAGTTCTTC. Translation: CASSFQRGGLNEQFF. Full variable domain (remainder filled in from reference TRBV7-9 and TRBJ2-1): DTGVSQNPRHKITKRGQNVTFRCDPISEHNRLYWYRQTLGQGPEFLTYFQNEAQLEKSRLLSDRFSAERPKGSFSTLEIQRTEQGDSAMYLCASSFQRGGLNEQFFGPGTRLTVL.

This rearrangement joins TRBV2 to TRBJ2-6, with D possibly being TRBD1 (5 bases). This CDR3 region has 19 residues. Germline CDR1 reads SNHLY; CDR2 reads FYNNEI. The V end was cut by 0 bases, the J end by 4 bases, with 19 bases between. The CDR3 bases are TGTGCCAGCAGTGAAGCGATCAGGGCAGTTAGAAAAGGGGCCAACGTCCTGACTTTC. Translated: CASSEAIRAVRKGANVLTF.

The chain has TRBV9 and TRBJ2-7; 7 positions match TRBD2. The V and J ends lost 2 bases and 2 bases, in that order; junction bases with no gene match: 4. Germline lookup yields CDR1 SGDLS and CDR2 YYNGEE. The CDR3 totals 14 residues. The CDR3 DNA follows: TGTGCCAGCAGCGTTAGCGCGGGAGCCTACGAGCAGTACTTC. It encodes CASSVSAGAYEQYF.

The chain joins TRBV2 to TRBJ2-7, with a weak D call TRBD2 (6 bases). The CDR3 is made up of 14 amino acids. The germline V gene encodes CDR1 SNHLY and CDR2 FYNNEI. V dropped 6 bases and J dropped 1 base, with 13 bases sitting between them. CDR3 in amino acids: CASRLDYSSYEQYF. For the CDR3, the DNA is TGTGCCAGCAGACTGGACTATTCTTCCTACGAGCAGTACTTC.

This chain joins TRBV4-2 and TRBJ1-3; 9 positions match TRBD1. In germline, CDR1 is LGHNA, CDR2 YNFKEQ. The length of the CDR3 is 18 residues. Trimming took 1 base from V and 0 from J; bases not matched to a gene: 7. CDR3 in amino acids: CASSQGLTGGGSGNTIYF. The CDR3 coding sequence is TGTGCCAGCAGCCAAGGCTTAACAGGGGGCGGCTCTGGAAACACCATATATTTT.

This sequence joins TRBV27 and TRBJ1-4; D is perhaps TRBD1 (6 bases). The CDR3 spans 15 residues. Germline V gene data show CDR1 as MNHEY and CDR2 as SMNVEV (reference sequence). With 3 bases removed from V and 8 bases from J, the gap between germline ends came to 16 bases. The CDR3 is CASSFQGRSYEKLFF. DNA of the CDR3: TGTGCCAGCAGTTTCCAGGGGCGTTCGTACGAAAAACTGTTTTTT.

The rearrangement joins TRBV28 to TRBJ2-3; D is undetermined. V lost 8 bases and J lost 0, with 9 bases in between. This CDR3 is built from 13 residues. From germline, CDR1 is MDHEN and CDR2 SYDVKM. CDR3: CASGPSSTDTQYF. For the CDR3, the DNA is TGTGCCAGCGGCCCTTCTAGCACAGATACGCAGTATTTT.

The genes are TRBV19 and TRBJ2-1; 7 bases fit TRBD1. This CDR3 is 16 amino acids long. The V segment lost 0 bases and the J segment 8 bases; nucleotides outside the gene matches: 10. The V gene's germline CDR1 is LNHDA and CDR2 SQIVND (reference sequence). This chain's CDR3 is CASSIERWTGPDEQFF. CDR3 DNA sequence: TGTGCCAGTAGTATAGAGCGCTGGACAGGCCCGGATGAGCAGTTCTTC.

The gene calls are TRBV25-1 and TRBJ1-5; D is uncertain. The CDR3 spans 13 residues. The V end lost 4 bases, the J end lost 9 bases, and 13 bases lay between the germline ends. CDR1 is MGHDK and CDR2 is SYGVNS in the germline V gene. The CDR3 here is CASSVSGSGPQHF. CDR3 DNA sequence: TGTGCCAGCAGTGTCTCGGGAAGCGGGCCCCAGCATTTT.

This CDR3 reads CASSQRPGVPETQYF. The CDR3, as DNA: TGTGCCAGCAGCCAGAGGCCCGGGGTCCCAGAGACCCAGTACTTC. The chain recombines TRBV5-6 with TRBJ2-5, with D possibly being TRBD2 (5 bases). Germline V gene sequence: CDR1 SGHDT, CDR2 YYEEEE. This CDR3 has 15 residues. Trimming took off 4 bases at V and 4 bases at J, with 17 bases between the two ends.

This clone was seen just once. The rearrangement joins TRBV28 to TRBJ1-4; 7 bases agree with TRBD1. The ends lost 4 bases at V and 8 bases at J; junction bases unmatched: 10. The CDR3 is made up of 15 amino acids. In germline, CDR1 is MDHEN, CDR2 SYDVKM. CDR3 loop: CASSSATGLTEKLFF. CDR3 nucleotides: TGTGCCAGCAGTTCCGCGACAGGGTTGACGGAAAAACTGTTTTTT.

This clone was counted between two and nine times. This chain's CDR3 is CASSQSTNEKLFF. CDR3 in DNA: TGTGCCAGCAGCCAGTCAACTAATGAAAAACTGTTTTTT. The V call is TRBV7-2, the J call TRBJ1-4, with D unclear. Germline assignment: CDR1 SGHTA and CDR2 FQGNSA. CDR3 length: 13 amino acids. V lost 5 bases, J lost 0 bases, and 4 bases lay in between.

The chain carries TRBV18 and TRBJ1-2; D not certain. Trimming removed 4 bases from V and 3 bases from J, with 6 bases in between. Per the germline V gene, CDR1 is KGHSH and CDR2 is LQKENI. The CDR3 totals 12 residues. CDR3 nucleotides: TGTGCCAGCTCACGAGGAGACTATGGCTACACCTTC. The encoded protein is CASSRGDYGYTF. Variable domain in full (rest from reference TRBV18 and TRBJ1-2): NAGVMQNPRHLVRRRGQEARLRCSPMKGHSHVYWYRQLPEEGLKFMVYLQKENIIDESGMPKERFSAEFPKEGPSILRIQQVVRGDSAAYFCASSRGDYGYTFGSGTRLTVV.

V is TRBV5-1 and J is TRBJ2-3, with a possible D match to TRBD2 (6 bases). Germline loops: CDR1 SGHRS, CDR2 YFSETQ. This CDR3 has 14 amino acids. Trimming took 0 bases from V and 4 from J, leaving 9 bases between them. The CDR3 bases are TGCGCCAGCAGCTTGGGCGGGGAGGCAGATACGCAGTATTTT. It specifies CASSLGGEADTQYF.

The chain is built from TRBV18 and TRBJ1-5, with 7 positions matching TRBD1. The V gene end was trimmed by 3 bases and the J gene end by 1 base; junction bases not matched to a gene: 3. Per the germline V gene, CDR1 is KGHSH and CDR2 is LQKENI. The CDR3 is 15 amino acids. CDR3 region: CASSPDRLSNQPQHF. The CDR3 DNA is TGTGCCAGCTCACCGGACAGGTTAAGCAATCAGCCCCAGCATTTT.

The rearrangement uses TRBV15 and TRBJ2-6; TRBD2 is a possible D gene (5 bases). Trimming shortened V by 5 bases and J by 1 base, and 15 bases separated the two germline ends. The CDR3 is 17 residues long. Germline loops: CDR1 LNHNV, CDR2 YYDKDF (reference sequence). The CDR3 protein is CATSRYPSGSGANVLTF. In DNA form, the CDR3 reads TGTGCCACCAGCCGCTACCCCTCGGGGTCTGGGGCCAACGTCCTGACTTTC.

The chain links TRBV5-6 to TRBJ1-3, with D unresolved. This CDR3 is built from 16 residues. Trimming pared 3 bases from V and 1 base from J, leaving 14 bases between. CDR1 is SGHDT, CDR2 YYEEEE, per germline. The CDR3 region is CASSSRSRKSGNTIYF. In DNA, the CDR3 is TGTGCCAGCAGCTCCCGATCGAGGAAGTCTGGAAACACCATATATTTT.

This sequence joins TRBV30 and TRBJ2-7; 7 bases align to TRBD2. Germline-derived CDR1 and CDR2 are GTSNPN and SVGIG (reference sequence). V lost 3 bases, J lost 2 bases, and 10 bases stayed unmatched. This CDR3 is built from 15 residues. The CDR3: CAWSASREVAYEQYF. In DNA form, the CDR3 reads TGTGCCTGGAGCGCGTCCCGGGAGGTCGCCTACGAGCAGTACTTC.

The J gene is TRBJ2-5, the V gene TRBV6-4; 9 positions match TRBD2. V gave up 0 bases and J gave up 5 bases; unmatched junction bases: 7. Germline CDR1 MRHNA, CDR2 SNTAGT. The CDR3 is 16 amino acids. The CDR3 DNA is TGTGCCAGCAGTGACTCTCCTGCGGGGGGGCCTGAGACCCAGTACTTC. Amino acid sequence: CASSDSPAGGPETQYF.

The chain couples TRBV28 to TRBJ1-2, with no clear D. Per germline, CDR1 MDHEN and CDR2 SYDVKM. The V gene lost 1 base and the J gene lost 5 bases, with 14 bases spanning the gap. This CDR3 has 15 amino acids. The CDR3 sequence is CASSLLSVQTYGYTF. Written as DNA, the CDR3 is TGTGCCAGCAGTTTATTGAGTGTCCAAACGTATGGCTACACCTTC.

This clone was found once. The chain uses TRBV2 and TRBJ2-5, with D tentatively TRBD1 (5 bases). CDR3 length equals 14 residues. Germline-derived CDR1 and CDR2 are SNHLY and FYNNEI. Trimming took off 4 bases at V and 0 bases at J, with 9 bases between the two ends. CDR3 residues: CASSARANQETQYF. In nucleotides, the CDR3 is TGTGCCAGCAGTGCCAGGGCGAACCAAGAGACCCAGTACTTC.

The count of this clone is one. This sequence joins TRBV5-4 and TRBJ2-5; 8 bases fit TRBD1. TRBJ2-7 explains the end of the DNA better; the J call may be wrong. The CDR3 runs to 15 residues. Germline V CDR1 and CDR2: SGHNT, YYREEE (reference sequence). The CDR3 loop reads CASSSLDRAVYEQYF. In DNA form, the CDR3 reads TGTGCCAGCAGTTCTTTGGACAGGGCTGTCTACGAGCAGTACTTC.

The chain uses TRBV10-3 and TRBJ1-5; TRBD1 agrees at 8 bases. CDR3 size: 17 residues. The germline V gene has CDR1 ENHRY and CDR2 SYGVKD. Trimming cost V 6 bases and J 1 base; bases outside gene matches: 11. CDR3: CAIRPGTGNTSNQPQHF. CDR3 coding DNA: TGTGCCATCAGGCCAGGGACAGGCAATACAAGCAATCAGCCCCAGCATTTT.

This clone was seen a single time. V gene TRBV6-1 combines with J gene TRBJ2-5; TRBD2 might be the D (5 bases). V shed 6 bases and J shed 4 bases, with 9 bases lying between them. There are 12 residues in the CDR3. CDR1 and CDR2 from the germline V gene are MNHNS and SASEGT. The CDR3 spells CASSAGGETQYF. The CDR3 DNA reads as TGTGCCAGCAGCGCAGGAGGAGAGACCCAGTACTTC.

This clone was observed once. V is TRBV5-1 and J is TRBJ1-1, with D perhaps matching TRBD1 (5 bases). The V gene's germline CDR1 is SGHRS and CDR2 YFSETQ. The V gene lost 0 bases and the J gene lost 7 bases, with 13 bases spanning the gap. The CDR3 length is 14 residues. The CDR3 bases are TGCGCCAGCAGCTTGGGTGGGGCCGTGGGTGAAGCTTTCTTT. Protein sequence: CASSLGGAVGEAFF. The full variable domain, its missing parts supplied by reference TRBV5-1 and TRBJ1-1, is KAGVTQTPRYLIKTRGQQVTLSCSPISGHRSVSWYQQTPGQGLQFLFEYFSETQRNKGNFPGRFSGRQFSNSRSEMNVSTLELGDSALYLCASSLGGAVGEAFFGQGTRLTVV.

This clone occurred once. The J gene is TRBJ2-2, the V gene TRBV10-3, with TRBD2 as a possible D gene (5 bases). There are 16 residues in the CDR3. V was shortened by 0 bases and J by 2 bases, with 10 bases between the two germline ends. The V gene's germline CDR1 is ENHRY and CDR2 SYGVKD. The CDR3 bases are TGTGCCATCAGTGAGTCGCAGGAGGCCAACACCGGGGAGCTGTTTTTT. It yields the protein CAISESQEANTGELFF.

The chain joins TRBV4-1 to TRBJ2-5, with D possibly being TRBD1 (6 bases). V lost 1 base and J 5 bases, leaving 11 bases between the germline ends. Germline V gene sequence: CDR1 MGHRA, CDR2 YSYEKL. The CDR3 totals 14 residues. The CDR3, as DNA: TGCGCCAGCAGCCAAGCTCAGGGGCGGGAGACCCAGTACTTC. Protein: CASSQAQGRETQYF.

The chain employs TRBV28 and TRBJ1-4; D ambiguous. V shed 5 bases and J shed 1 base, with 17 bases lying between them. The length of the CDR3 is 17 residues. CDR1 is MDHEN and CDR2 is SYDVKM in the germline V gene. As DNA, the CDR3 is TGTGCCAGCAGTCCCGTCTACGGGGAATTAACTAATGAAAAACTGTTTTTT. The encoded protein is CASSPVYGELTNEKLFF.